This T cell receptor beta chain comes out of a study of blood T cells in healthy people across ages. Study at large: Template switching recovered approximately one barcoded beta molecule for every two T cells.

Study-wide findings and caveats: Older age coincided with a roughly linear decline in TCR beta diversity per million T cells. Whereas aged donors had fewer naive CD4+ cells, long-lived donors had more of them and higher diversity.

With respect to this clonotype: The antigen is not known. One junction end does not reproduce the germline sequence, and a read error may be involved.

A J-beta primer mix and a sample-barcoded 5' primer were used in a second PCR of about 6 to 12 cycles. The template-switch adaptor, which had 12 random nucleotides, put a tag on each cDNA molecule. TCRdb ran MiXCR on the 5' RACE reads and lists one entry per CDR3 protein. The sample holds under 2,000,000 distinct CDR3 sequences, about 49% seen once. CDR1 MNHEY and CDR2 SVGAGI come from the germline V gene. The CDR3 covers 15 residues. The V gene is TRBV6-5, the J gene TRBJ2-3; either TRBD1 or TRBD2 may fit D (7 bases each). This TCR was sampled from a woman in her thirties or forties in good health. What was sequenced was blood. CDR3 in DNA: TGTGCCAGCAGTAAGCGGGACAGCTGGGGAGATACGCTGTATTTT. It yields the protein CASSKRDSWGDTLYF.